These T cell receptor beta chains were read from a single sample in a study of T cell responses to AZD1222 COVID-19 vaccine. Profiling relied on immunoSEQ multiplex PCR, and the TCRdb table lists in-frame clones only, not all of them. Here the sample spans just under 85,000 clones, about 82% being singletons. The sequencing used peripheral blood, collected on day 0 of AZD1222 vaccination. These receptors all come from an adult in good health. Each CDR3 is given with its conserved first and last residue. A D gene is named only where the DNA matches it firmly. Clone size appears in some rows only: once, few, many, or a class for an expanded clone.

j_call: TRBJ1-5
clone_size: .
v_call: TRBV20-1
d_call: .
cdr3_nt: TGCAGTGCGGCCGGCGATCAGCCCCAGCATTTT
cdr3_aa: CSAAGDQPQHF

j_call: TRBJ1-5
clone_size: .
v_call: TRBV14
d_call: .
cdr3_nt: TGTGCCAGCAGCCAAGCCCTCAATCAGCCCCAGCATTTT
cdr3_aa: CASSQALNQPQHF

j_call: TRBJ2-5
clone_size: .
v_call: TRBV18
d_call: .
cdr3_nt: TGTGCCAGCTCACGCACAGGGTACCAAGAGACCCAGTACTTC
cdr3_aa: CASSRTGYQETQYF

j_call: TRBJ1-2
clone_size: once
v_call: TRBV5-1
d_call: .
cdr3_nt: TGCGCCAGCAGCGACCAAGGGGTGGGTGGCTACACCTTC
cdr3_aa: CASSDQGVGGYTF

j_call: TRBJ2-1
clone_size: once
v_call: TRBV7-2
d_call: .
cdr3_nt: TGTGCCAGCAGCCTAGGGGGGAGCGGGTATTCCTACAATGAGCAGTTCTTC
cdr3_aa: CASSLGGSGYSYNEQFF

j_call: TRBJ2-3
clone_size: .
v_call: TRBV20-1
d_call: .
cdr3_nt: TGCAGTGCTAGTGCGGGACGAGCAGATACGCAGTATTTT
cdr3_aa: CSASAGRADTQYF

j_call: TRBJ2-7
clone_size: .
v_call: TRBV9
d_call: TRBD2
cdr3_nt: TGTGCCAGCAGCGTAGTTGAGCGGGGAGCCGAGCAGTACTTC
cdr3_aa: CASSVVERGAEQYF

j_call: TRBJ2-1
clone_size: .
v_call: TRBV7-2
d_call: .
cdr3_nt: TGTGCCAGCAGCTTAGGGTTCAGCTCCTACAATGAGCAGTTCTTC
cdr3_aa: CASSLGFSSYNEQFF

j_call: TRBJ2-3
clone_size: few
v_call: TRBV7-2
d_call: TRBD2
cdr3_nt: TGTGCCAGCAGCTCGAGCCCCCTAGCGGGTCCCTTCACAGATACGCAGTATTTT
cdr3_aa: CASSSSPLAGPFTDTQYF

j_call: TRBJ2-1
clone_size: .
v_call: TRBV28
d_call: .
cdr3_nt: TGTGCCAGCAGCTCATTTTGGCCTGAGGGCGGATCCTACAATGAGCAGTTCTTC
cdr3_aa: CASSSFWPEGGSYNEQFF

j_call: TRBJ1-1
clone_size: .
v_call: TRBV5-1
d_call: TRBD1
cdr3_nt: TGCGCCAGCAGCGGAACAGGGGACACTGAAGCTTTCTTT
cdr3_aa: CASSGTGDTEAFF

j_call: TRBJ2-3
clone_size: .
v_call: TRBV7-3
d_call: .
cdr3_nt: TGTGCCAGCAGCTTATTCGGTACCGGGCAGGGACGCACAGATACGCAGTATTTT
cdr3_aa: CASSLFGTGQGRTDTQYF

j_call: TRBJ2-7
clone_size: .
v_call: TRBV28
d_call: .
cdr3_nt: TGTGCCAGCGGGACGAGCTACGAGCAGTACTTC
cdr3_aa: CASGTSYEQYF

j_call: TRBJ2-5
clone_size: .
v_call: TRBV7-3
d_call: .
cdr3_nt: TGTGCCAGCAGCCCGATGACAACGGAGACCCAGTACTTC
cdr3_aa: CASSPMTTETQYF

j_call: TRBJ1-5
clone_size: .
v_call: TRBV15
d_call: .
cdr3_nt: TGTGCCACCAGCAGACAGGCGGATCAGCCCCAGCATTTT
cdr3_aa: CATSRQADQPQHF

j_call: TRBJ1-1
clone_size: .
v_call: TRBV27
d_call: .
cdr3_nt: TGTGCCAGCAGTTTACACAGTATTACTGAAGCTTTCTTT
cdr3_aa: CASSLHSITEAFF

j_call: TRBJ2-5
clone_size: .
v_call: TRBV10-1
d_call: .
cdr3_nt: TGCGCCAGCAGTGAGTCGGGGGAGACCCAGTACTTC
cdr3_aa: CASSESGETQYF

j_call: TRBJ1-1
clone_size: .
v_call: TRBV19
d_call: .
cdr3_nt: TGTGCCAGTAGTATGTCCCCGGGGGCCACTGAAGCTTTCTTT
cdr3_aa: CASSMSPGATEAFF

j_call: TRBJ2-2
clone_size: .
v_call: TRBV12-3/TRBV12-4
d_call: .
cdr3_nt: TGTGCCAGCAGGGAGAATTCGGCCGGGGAGCTATTTTTT
cdr3_aa: CASRENSAGELFF

j_call: TRBJ1-5
clone_size: .
v_call: TRBV9
d_call: .
cdr3_nt: TGTGCCAGCAGCGACAGGGCTGGCAATCAGCCCCAGCATTTT
cdr3_aa: CASSDRAGNQPQHF

j_call: TRBJ2-1
clone_size: .
v_call: TRBV6-2/TRBV6-3
d_call: TRBD2
cdr3_nt: TGTGCCAGCAGTTGGAGCGGGAGGCTCTTGAATGAGCAGTTCTTC
cdr3_aa: CASSWSGRLLNEQFF

j_call: TRBJ1-4
clone_size: .
v_call: TRBV28
d_call: .
cdr3_nt: TGTGCCAGCAGTCAAGGGGGGGAAAAACTGTTTTTT
cdr3_aa: CASSQGGEKLFF

j_call: TRBJ1-2
clone_size: .
v_call: TRBV11-2
d_call: TRBD1
cdr3_nt: TGTGCCAGCAGCGCCCCCGGGACAGGGGGCAGAGGCTACACCTTC
cdr3_aa: CASSAPGTGGRGYTF

j_call: TRBJ1-1
clone_size: .
v_call: TRBV19
d_call: .
cdr3_nt: TGTGCCAGTAGTATCGGACAGCAGCGTTTGAACACTGAAGCTTTCTTT
cdr3_aa: CASSIGQQRLNTEAFF

j_call: TRBJ1-2
clone_size: .
v_call: TRBV4-2
d_call: .
cdr3_nt: TGTGCCAGCAGCCAAGATCAAGGCAGCTACTATGGCTACACCTTC
cdr3_aa: CASSQDQGSYYGYTF

j_call: TRBJ1-5
clone_size: .
v_call: TRBV5-5
d_call: .
cdr3_nt: TGTGCCAGCAGCTTGGGGAATCAGCCCCAGCATTTT
cdr3_aa: CASSLGNQPQHF

j_call: TRBJ2-7
clone_size: .
v_call: TRBV4-2
d_call: TRBD2
cdr3_nt: TGTGCCAGCAGCCAAGGCGGGAGTCTCGACGAGCAGTACTTC
cdr3_aa: CASSQGGSLDEQYF

j_call: TRBJ2-3
clone_size: once
v_call: TRBV6-6
d_call: .
cdr3_nt: TGTGCCAGCAGTTCCGGGACCCACTTGGATACGCAGTATTTT
cdr3_aa: CASSSGTHLDTQYF

j_call: TRBJ1-1
clone_size: .
v_call: TRBV3-1/TRBV3-2
d_call: .
cdr3_nt: TGTGCCAGCAGCCAAGACTTGGGGGTTGAAGCTTTCTTT
cdr3_aa: CASSQDLGVEAFF

j_call: TRBJ2-1
clone_size: few
v_call: TRBV4-1
d_call: .
cdr3_nt: TGCGCCAGCAGCCAAGATCCAGGGATCTACAATGAGCAGTTCTTC
cdr3_aa: CASSQDPGIYNEQFF

j_call: TRBJ1-5
clone_size: .
v_call: TRBV12-3/TRBV12-4
d_call: .
cdr3_nt: TGTGCCAGCAAAGGTTGGAATCAGCCCCAGCATTTT
cdr3_aa: CASKGWNQPQHF

j_call: TRBJ1-2
clone_size: .
v_call: TRBV29-1
d_call: .
cdr3_nt: TGCAGCGTTGAATCCCGGGGCTACACCTTC
cdr3_aa: CSVESRGYTF

j_call: TRBJ2-1
clone_size: .
v_call: TRBV7-9
d_call: .
cdr3_nt: TGTGCCAGCAGCTCCAGGACACCGTCATACAATGAGCAGTTCTTC
cdr3_aa: CASSSRTPSYNEQFF

j_call: TRBJ2-2
clone_size: .
v_call: TRBV18
d_call: TRBD2
cdr3_nt: TGTGCCAGCTCACCGACTCTAGCGGGGGCCAGCACCGGGGAGCTGTTTTTT
cdr3_aa: CASSPTLAGASTGELFF

j_call: TRBJ2-3
clone_size: .
v_call: TRBV20-1
d_call: TRBD2
cdr3_nt: TGCAGTGCTAGTAAGGACGGGGGGGCAATCACAGATACGCAGTATTTT
cdr3_aa: CSASKDGGAITDTQYF

j_call: TRBJ2-2
clone_size: .
v_call: TRBV10-3
d_call: .
cdr3_nt: TGTGCCATCTCCGGGACGTCGAACACCGGGGAGCTGTTTTTT
cdr3_aa: CAISGTSNTGELFF

j_call: TRBJ2-7
clone_size: .
v_call: TRBV5-5
d_call: .
cdr3_nt: TGTGCCAGCAGCTTGGGGGCAGGGGTGTTATACGAGCAGTACTTC
cdr3_aa: CASSLGAGVLYEQYF

j_call: TRBJ2-1
clone_size: once
v_call: TRBV15
d_call: TRBD2
cdr3_nt: TGTGCCACCAGCAGAGAAGGACTAGCGGACTACAATGAGCAGTTCTTC
cdr3_aa: CATSREGLADYNEQFF

j_call: TRBJ2-3
clone_size: .
v_call: TRBV12-5
d_call: TRBD2
cdr3_nt: TGTGCTAGTGGTTTGGGACTAGCGGAGGGGGATACGCAGTATTTT
cdr3_aa: CASGLGLAEGDTQYF

j_call: TRBJ1-2
clone_size: .
v_call: TRBV28
d_call: .
cdr3_nt: TGTGCCAGCAGTTTCTCTTTGCTTGGTGGCTACACCTTC
cdr3_aa: CASSFSLLGGYTF

j_call: TRBJ2-2
clone_size: few
v_call: TRBV4-1
d_call: TRBD2
cdr3_nt: TGCGCCAGCAGCCAAGATTCGAGCGGGAGGGCTGGCACCGGGGAGCTGTTTTTT
cdr3_aa: CASSQDSSGRAGTGELFF

j_call: TRBJ2-1
clone_size: .
v_call: TRBV21-1
d_call: .
cdr3_nt: TGTGCCAGCAGCAAAGAGTCGGGGGGCATTAGCGGGTGCTCCTACAATGAGCAGTTCTTC
cdr3_aa: CASSKESGGISGCSYNEQFF

j_call: TRBJ2-5
clone_size: once
v_call: TRBV3-1/TRBV3-2
d_call: .
cdr3_nt: TGTGCCAGCAGCCAAACTCGGGCTAGCCAAGAGACCCAGTACTTC
cdr3_aa: CASSQTRASQETQYF

j_call: TRBJ2-2
clone_size: .
v_call: TRBV2
d_call: .
cdr3_nt: TGTGCCAGCAGGGAGGGGGGGCACACCGGGGAGCTGTTTTTT
cdr3_aa: CASREGGHTGELFF

j_call: TRBJ2-5
clone_size: once
v_call: TRBV5-4
d_call: TRBD1
cdr3_nt: TGTGCCAGCAGCCAAGGGACAGGGGGCGCAGAGACCCAGTACTTC
cdr3_aa: CASSQGTGGAETQYF

j_call: TRBJ2-7
clone_size: .
v_call: TRBV6-2/TRBV6-3
d_call: TRBD2
cdr3_nt: TGTGCCAGCAGTTACCGGCTAGCGGACGAGCAGTACTTC
cdr3_aa: CASSYRLADEQYF

j_call: TRBJ2-5
clone_size: once
v_call: TRBV19
d_call: .
cdr3_nt: TGTGCCAGTAGGCCCCCCGGGAGAGGTCAAGAGACCCAGTACTTC
cdr3_aa: CASRPPGRGQETQYF

j_call: TRBJ2-1
clone_size: once
v_call: TRBV2
d_call: .
cdr3_nt: TGTGCCAGCAGCCCCTACAATGAGCAGTTCTTC
cdr3_aa: CASSPYNEQFF

j_call: TRBJ1-6
clone_size: .
v_call: TRBV27
d_call: .
cdr3_nt: TGTGCCAGCAGTTTGAAAGACTGGGGCTCACCCCTCCACTTT
cdr3_aa: CASSLKDWGSPLHF

j_call: TRBJ1-1
clone_size: .
v_call: TRBV28
d_call: TRBD1
cdr3_nt: TGTGCCAGCAGTTTAGGACAGGGGGTCGCTGAAGCTTTCTTT
cdr3_aa: CASSLGQGVAEAFF

j_call: TRBJ1-5
clone_size: .
v_call: TRBV10-1
d_call: .
cdr3_nt: TGCGCCAGCAGTGCAGGGAGAGGAGGGCAGCCCCAGCATTTT
cdr3_aa: CASSAGRGGQPQHF